These 18 T cell receptor beta chains were sequenced from one sample in a study of blood T cell repertoires in COVID-19. Profiling relied on immunoSEQ multiplex PCR, and the TCRdb table lists in-frame clones only, not all of them. The profile shows 200,000 to 250,000 clones, around nine tenths of them singletons. The sequenced material came from PBMCs or T cells enriched from blood (not recorded which). The receptors were sampled from a man younger than 40 who had recovered from COVID-19.

The chain carries TRBV12-1 and TRBJ2-3; the table calls TRBD2, which could not be checked here. TRBV12-1 is reported as a pseudogene. The CDR3 runs to 15 residues. CDR3 residues: CASSLSESSTDTQYF. The CDR3, as DNA: TGTGCCAGCAGCTTAAGTGAGTCTAGCACAGATACGCAGTATTTT.

The rearrangement joins TRBV4-2 to TRBJ2-6; maybe TRBD1 (6 bases). V lost 4 bases, J lost 2 bases, and 12 bases lay in between. Germline V gene lookup returns CDR1 LGHNA and CDR2 YNFKEQ. CDR3 size: 16 residues. DNA for the CDR3: TGTGCCAGCAGCCCTAACCCAGGGGCTGGGGCCAACGTCCTGACTTTC. Its protein product is CASSPNPGAGANVLTF.

This chain connects TRBV5-1 to TRBJ2-3; TRBD2 matches 16 bases. The CDR3 consists of 18 residues. From germline, CDR1 is SGHRS and CDR2 YFSETQ. With 5 bases clipped from V and 1 base from J, the junction kept 7 bases outside the gene matches. This CDR3 is CASRPGLAGGPGTDTQYF. The CDR3, as DNA: TGCGCCAGCAGGCCGGGACTAGCGGGAGGGCCGGGCACAGATACGCAGTATTTT.

The chain is built from TRBV30 and TRBJ2-5; D remains unclear. The V end was cut by 1 base, the J end by 5 bases, with 5 bases between. Germline V gene sequence: CDR1 GTSNPN, CDR2 SVGIG (reference sequence). CDR3 length equals 11 residues. CDR3 region: CAWSALETQYF. CDR3 nucleotide sequence: TGTGCCTGGAGTGCCTTGGAGACCCAGTACTTC.

The chain is built from TRBV19 and TRBJ2-1; D perhaps matches TRBD2 (6 bases). The CDR3 has 12 residues. V was trimmed by 10 bases and J by 8 bases, leaving 15 bases between them. Looked up from germline, CDR1 is LNHDA and CDR2 is SQIVND (reference sequence). CDR3: CATADWRDEQFF. For the CDR3, the DNA is TGTGCCACCGCTGATTGGAGGGATGAGCAGTTCTTC.

V usage is TRBV7-9 and J usage is TRBJ1-3; weak D call: TRBD1 (5 bases). Looked up from germline, CDR1 is SEHNR and CDR2 is FQNEAQ (reference sequence). Trimming pared 4 bases from V and 0 bases from J, leaving 10 bases between. There are 15 residues in the CDR3. CDR3 amino acids: CASSSQDSSGNTIYF. The CDR3 nucleotides read TGTGCCAGCAGCTCCCAAGACAGCTCTGGAAACACCATATATTTT.

This clone was detected a few times. CDR3 region: CASSRKQGAGEKLFF. The CDR3 DNA follows: TGTGCCAGCAGCCGTAAACAGGGGGCCGGGGAAAAACTGTTTTTT. The gene calls are TRBV5-8 and TRBJ1-4; the match to TRBD1 covers 9 bases. After removal of 4 bases from V and 8 bases from J, the junction contained 9 bases not matched to a gene. Germline V gives CDR1 SGHTS, CDR2 YDEGEE. The CDR3 loop spans 15 amino acids.

This chain uses TRBV21-1 with TRBJ2-1; the table assigns TRBD1, which was not confirmed against the DNA. TRBV21-1 is shown as a pseudogene. The CDR3 loop spans 13 amino acids. The CDR3 region is CASSKRDSEEQFF. The CDR3 nucleotides read TGTGCCAGCAGCAAAAGGGACAGTGAGGAGCAGTTCTTC.

The genes are TRBV6-5 and TRBJ2-3; the match to TRBD2 covers 9 bases. The CDR3 length is 15 residues. V gave up 2 bases and J gave up 2 bases; unmatched junction bases: 2. Germline V gene data show CDR1 as MNHEY and CDR2 as SVGAGI. CDR3 nucleotide sequence: TGTGCCAGCAGTTACGGCGGGAGGGCCACAGATACGCAGTATTTT. Its translation is CASSYGGRATDTQYF.

The chain combines TRBV5-4 with TRBJ2-1, with 7 bases that match TRBD2. This CDR3 spans 15 amino acids. The germline V gene has CDR1 SGHNT and CDR2 YYREEE (reference sequence). Trimming cost V 5 bases and J 7 bases; bases outside gene matches: 12. DNA of the CDR3: TGTGCCAGCAGGGTTCGCGGCGGGAGCCCTAATGAGCAGTTCTTC. This gives the protein CASRVRGGSPNEQFF.

In regard to this clone: This CDR3 is also generated by other DNA sequences in the sample. The genes are TRBV11-2 and TRBJ2-7; D unclear. The germline CDR1 and CDR2 sequences are SGHAT and FQNNGV. The V gene lost 3 bases and the J gene lost 2 bases, with 2 bases spanning the gap. The CDR3 totals 11 residues. The CDR3 coding sequence is TGTGCCAGCAGCTTCACCTACGAGCAGTACTTC. As protein: CASSFTYEQYF.

As DNA, the CDR3 is TGTGCCAGCAGCTTACAGGGTAGCGAGACCCAGTACTTC. Its protein product is CASSLQGSETQYF. The chain couples TRBV7-8 to TRBJ2-5; D may be TRBD1 (5 bases). The CDR3 sequence is 13 residues long. The V gene's germline CDR1 is SGHVS and CDR2 FQNEAQ. V gave up 2 bases and J gave up 5 bases, with 9 bases separating them.

The chain combines TRBV9 with TRBJ1-1; D unresolved. The length of the CDR3 is 13 residues. CDR1 SGDLS and CDR2 YYNGEE come from the germline V gene. Trimming pared 1 base from V and 2 bases from J, leaving 6 bases between. The CDR3 region has the DNA TGTGCCAGCAGCGTATTGGCCAACACTGAAGCTTTCTTT. Its translation: CASSVLANTEAFF.

This clone has ten or more counts. The rearrangement joins TRBV3-1 (or the pseudogene TRBV3-2) to TRBJ2-1; D gene ambiguous. The CDR3 contains 13 residues. V was pared by 3 bases and J by 3 bases, with 6 bases between. Germline V CDR1 and CDR2: LGHDT, YNNKEL (reference sequence). The CDR3 DNA follows: TGTGCCAGCAGCCAGGCCCGCTACAATGAGCAGTTCTTC. Its translation: CASSQARYNEQFF.

The chain links TRBV6-2 or TRBV6-3 to TRBJ2-4; the match to TRBD2 covers 12 bases. V lost 2 bases to trimming and J lost 8 bases; unmatched junction nucleotides: 10. This CDR3 has 17 residues. CDR1 and CDR2 from the germline V gene are MNHEY and SVGEGT. CDR3 protein: CASSYSLAGGRSDIQYF. As DNA, the CDR3 is TGTGCCAGCAGTTACAGTCTAGCGGGGGGGCGATCCGACATTCAGTACTTC.

The rearrangement links TRBV18 to TRBJ1-4; a possible D gene is TRBD1 (5 bases). This CDR3 is 17 amino acids long. Trimming removed 2 bases from V and 0 bases from J, with 13 bases in between. The germline CDR1 and CDR2 sequences are KGHSH and LQKENI. The CDR3 bases are TGTGCCAGCTCACCATTCGGCAGGGCATCAACTAATGAAAAACTGTTTTTT. It codes for CASSPFGRASTNEKLFF.

The V gene is TRBV12-3 or TRBV12-4, the J gene TRBJ2-7; D possibly corresponds to TRBD2 (5 bases). The CDR3 is 11 residues long. V dropped 8 bases and J dropped 7 bases, with 12 bases sitting between them. CDR3 residues: CASHNSGEQYF. The CDR3 nucleotides read TGTGCCAGCCATAATTCGGGGGAGCAGTACTTC.

The chain joins TRBV5-5 to TRBJ2-5; D is perhaps TRBD2 (5 bases). The V end lost 7 bases, the J end lost 5 bases, and 12 bases lay between the germline ends. CDR1 and CDR2 (germline): SGHKS, YYEKEE (reference sequence). This CDR3 spans 12 amino acids. The CDR3 sequence is CASSGIGETQYF. The DNA of the CDR3 is TGTGCCAGCTCGGGAATCGGGGAGACCCAGTACTTC.